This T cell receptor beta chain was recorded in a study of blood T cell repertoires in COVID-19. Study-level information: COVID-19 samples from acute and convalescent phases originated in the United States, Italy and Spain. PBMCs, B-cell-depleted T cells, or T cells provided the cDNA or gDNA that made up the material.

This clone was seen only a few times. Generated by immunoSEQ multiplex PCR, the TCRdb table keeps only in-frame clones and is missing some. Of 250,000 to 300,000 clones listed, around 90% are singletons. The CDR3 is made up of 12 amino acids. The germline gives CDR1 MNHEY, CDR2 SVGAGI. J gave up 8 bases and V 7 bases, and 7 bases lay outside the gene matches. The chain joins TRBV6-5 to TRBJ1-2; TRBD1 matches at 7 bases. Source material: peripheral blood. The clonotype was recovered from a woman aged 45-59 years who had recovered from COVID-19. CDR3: CASTGTVGGYTF. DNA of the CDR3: TGTGCCAGCACCGGGACAGTGGGCGGCTACACCTTC.